This T cell receptor (beta chain) was recorded in a study of cytomegalovirus exposure and HLA in healthy donors. Study results and limitations: TCR beta V- and J-gene trimming was later associated with a missense DCLRE1C variant. Earlier findings revealed that most TCR beta V segments proved productive either about 90% or about 30% of the time. Most observed TCR sequences were rare, whereas some public TCRs were detected in many donors.

Trimming at V came to 1 base and at J to 3 bases, leaving 0 bases not matched to a gene. CDR1 is ENHRY and CDR2 is SYGVKD in the germline V gene. This CDR3 has 14 amino acids. As regards this clone: Its antigen is undetermined.

This PCR relied on a set of 60 Vbeta primers and 13 Jbeta primers. The table came from immunoSEQ multiplex PCR; TCRdb's copy has only in-frame clones and leaves some out. This table has 200,000 to 300,000 clones, around 83% appearing once. Whereas donors were nominally healthy upon sampling, unrecorded immune exposures were probable. The origin of this receptor is a girl aged 2 to 9 in good health and CMV-seronegative. This chain connects TRBV10-3 to TRBJ1-2; 9 nucleotides agree with TRBD1. The sequenced material came from PBMCs. In DNA, the CDR3 is TGTGCCATCAGTGAGTGGACAGGGGACTATGGCTACACCTTC. Translated: CAISEWTGDYGYTF.